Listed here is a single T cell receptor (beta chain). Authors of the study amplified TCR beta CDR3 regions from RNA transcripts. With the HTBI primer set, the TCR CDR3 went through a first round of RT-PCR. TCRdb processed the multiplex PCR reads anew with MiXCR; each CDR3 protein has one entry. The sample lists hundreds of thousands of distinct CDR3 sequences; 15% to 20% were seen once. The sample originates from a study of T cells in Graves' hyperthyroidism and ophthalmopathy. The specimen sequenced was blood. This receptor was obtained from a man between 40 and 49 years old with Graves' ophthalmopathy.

CDR3 residues: CATSDPATQYF. The CDR3 DNA is TGTGCCACCAGTGACCCGGCGACGCAGTATTTT. The chain is built from TRBV24-1 and TRBJ2-3; D is undetermined. CDR3 length equals 11 residues. Germline loops: CDR1 KGHDR, CDR2 SFDVKD. V was shortened by 4 bases and J by 9 bases, with 7 bases between the two germline ends.